The clone carrying this T cell receptor (beta chain) was found a few times. This entry belongs to a study of HIV-infected patients and healthy controls. TCRdb reprocessed the 5' RACE reads via MiXCR and lists one record per CDR3 protein. This sample has about 17,000 distinct CDR3 sequences; about 17% occur once, and the top ten carry roughly 24%. CDR3 size: 12 residues. The trim removed 7 bases at V and 5 bases at J, leaving 4 bases unmatched. The germline V gene has CDR1 SGDLS and CDR2 YYNGEE. This clonotype was sampled from a human donor in good health. The sample was CD8+ T cells from blood. The chain employs TRBV9 and TRBJ1-2, with 8 positions matching TRBD1. This CDR3 reads CASSTGGYGYTF. The CDR3 DNA is TGTGCCAGCTCAACAGGGGGATATGGCTACACCTTC.